These 30 T cell receptor beta chains originate from one sample sequenced in a study. TCRdb re-called the 5' RACE reads with MiXCR, one entry per CDR3 protein. Among 50,000 to 65,000 distinct CDR3 sequences listed, about 28% were seen once. The specimen was tumor-infiltrating memory CD4+ T cells sorted from the breast tumor. The subset is: memory CD4+ T cells, CD4+CD45RO+CD25-. These receptors all stem from a female donor with breast cancer.

The CDR3 nucleotides read TGTGCCAGCAGTCGAGCGGGTTGGGCTAACAATGAGCAGTTCTTC. Amino acids: CASSRAGWANNEQFF. This rearrangement joins TRBV6-2 or TRBV6-3 to TRBJ2-1; maybe TRBD2 (6 bases). The V gene lost 5 bases and the J gene lost 5 bases, with 16 bases spanning the gap. Germline assignment: CDR1 MNHEY and CDR2 SVGEGT. The CDR3 length is 15 residues.

This clonotype occurred many times. This CDR3 reads CASSSGQGYEKLFF. CDR3 coding DNA: TGTGCCAGCAGCTCGGGACAGGGGTATGAAAAACTGTTTTTT. The V call is TRBV7-9, the J call TRBJ1-4; TRBD1 matches at 10 bases. V shed 4 bases and J 6 bases; nucleotides not matched to a gene: 2. This CDR3 comprises 14 residues. Germline V gene sequence: CDR1 SEHNR, CDR2 FQNEAQ (reference sequence).

Turning to this clonotype: An end of the junction differs from the germline gene, which may be a read error. The rearrangement uses TRBV19 and TRBJ1-2; D may be TRBD1 (6 bases). The germline CDR1 and CDR2 sequences are LNHDA and SQIVND (reference sequence). CDR3 length equals 14 residues. CDR3 DNA sequence: TGTGCCAGTAGTCCGACAGGTCCTAACTGTGGCTACACCTTC. This gives the protein CASSPTGPNCGYTF.

To note about this clonotype: The junction differs from germline at one of its ends, possibly a read error. The chain carries TRBV11-2 and TRBJ2-5; TRBD2 agrees at 8 bases. Germline CDR1 is SGHAT and CDR2 is FQNNGV. The CDR3 is 14 amino acids. The chain's CDR3 is CATSSGSHQETQYF. The CDR3 DNA reads as TGCGCCACCTCGAGCGGGAGTCACCAAGAGACCCAGTACTTC. The full variable domain, its missing parts supplied by reference TRBV11-2 and TRBJ2-5, is EAGVAQSPRYKIIEKRQSVAFWCNPISGHATLYWYQQILGQGPKLLIQFQNNGVVDDSQLPKDRFSAERLKGVDSTLKIQPAKLEDSAVYLCATSSGSHQETQYFGPGTRLLVL.

This clonotype turned up a few times. This chain links TRBV5-1 with TRBJ1-2; TRBD1 is a possible D gene (6 bases). Germline loops: CDR1 SGHRS, CDR2 YFSETQ. V shed 0 bases and J shed 6 bases, with 12 bases lying between them. The CDR3 is 14 residues long. In nucleotides, the CDR3 is TGCGCCAGCAGCTTGGCCGGACAGATCGATGGCTACACCTTC. It translates to CASSLAGQIDGYTF.

There are a few counts of this clonotype. The chain joins TRBV3-1 to TRBJ1-1; D unresolved. From germline, CDR1 is LGHDT and CDR2 YNNKEL (reference sequence). The V end lost 6 bases, the J end lost 11 bases, and 13 bases lay between the germline ends. This CDR3 is built from 11 residues. In DNA, the CDR3 is TGTGCCAGCAGTGGAGGATTTGGGGCTTTCTTT. This gives the protein CASSGGFGAFF.

This clonotype was counted between two and nine times. The chain uses TRBV7-8 and TRBJ1-5; D gene uncertain. V lost 0 bases, J lost 5 bases, and 8 bases lay in between. The CDR3 loop spans 14 amino acids. Germline CDR1 is SGHVS and CDR2 is FQNEAQ. In DNA, the CDR3 is TGTGCCAGCAGCTTAGCGGCCCGGGATCAGCCCCAGCATTTT. This gives the protein CASSLAARDQPQHF. Full variable domain (missing parts from reference TRBV7-8 and TRBJ1-5): GAGVSQSPRYKVAKRGQDVALRCDPISGHVSLFWYQQALGQGPEFLTYFQNEAQLDKSGLPSDRFFAERPEGSVSTLKIQRTQQEDSAVYLCASSLAARDQPQHFGDGTRLSIL.

This clonotype turned up a few times. This chain connects TRBV5-1 to TRBJ2-7; D is unresolved. The CDR3 is 15 residues long. The V end was cut by 0 bases, the J end by 3 bases, with 13 bases between. The germline V gene encodes CDR1 SGHRS and CDR2 YFSETQ. CDR3 in amino acids: CASSLEDGLHYEQYF. CDR3 DNA: TGCGCCAGCAGCTTGGAGGACGGGCTCCACTACGAGCAGTACTTC.

This clonotype was seen a single time. A read error may explain this, as a much larger clone is one base away. This sequence joins TRBV6-6 and TRBJ2-3; 13 positions match TRBD2. The CDR3 covers 16 residues. Trimming at V came to 4 bases and at J to 3 bases, leaving 4 bases not matched to a gene. From germline, CDR1 is MNHNY and CDR2 SVGAGI (reference sequence). CDR3 sequence: CASSSVTSGRTDTQYF. CDR3 coding DNA: TGTGCCAGCAGTTCCGTGACTAGCGGGAGGACAGATACGCAGTATTTT.

The chain couples TRBV7-2 to TRBJ1-4; D is possibly TRBD1 (5 bases). V dropped 5 bases and J dropped 3 bases, with 10 bases sitting between them. This CDR3 comprises 14 residues. Per germline, CDR1 SGHTA and CDR2 FQGNSA. The CDR3 nucleotides are TGTGCCAGCAGCCCGGGGCAGCCTAATGAAAAACTGTTTTTT. Its translation: CASSPGQPNEKLFF.

The chain links TRBV6-2 or TRBV6-3 to TRBJ1-4, with D possibly matching TRBD1 (6 bases). Trimming pared 6 bases from V and 6 bases from J, leaving 14 bases between. CDR1 is MNHEY, CDR2 SVGEGT, per germline. The CDR3 runs to 14 residues. CDR3 bases: TGTGCCAGCAGCGACAGGAGGGAAGATGAAAAACTGTTTTTT. As protein: CASSDRREDEKLFF.

This clonotype was recorded once. This sequence joins TRBV29-1 and TRBJ1-1; D is unresolved. The germline V and J ends were trimmed by 2 bases and 2 bases, with 9 bases remaining between them. This CDR3 has 13 residues. Per the germline V gene, CDR1 is SQVTM and CDR2 is ANQGSEA. CDR3 sequence reads: CSVERAFNTEAFF. The CDR3 coding sequence is TGCAGCGTTGAAAGGGCCTTTAACACTGAAGCTTTCTTT.

This clonotype was observed a handful of times. CDR3 sequence: CASSLAGLAGPYNEQFF. CDR3 DNA: TGTGCCAGCAGCTTAGCGGGTCTAGCGGGACCCTACAATGAGCAGTTCTTC. V is TRBV7-2 and J is TRBJ2-1, with 9 nucleotides matching TRBD2. CDR1 and CDR2 from the germline V gene are SGHTA and FQGNSA. The CDR3 loop spans 17 amino acids. With 0 bases clipped from V and 2 bases from J, the junction kept 5 bases outside the gene matches.

Ten or more counts support this clonotype. This chain links TRBV4-2 with TRBJ2-1; perhaps TRBD2 as D (6 bases). Looked up from germline, CDR1 is LGHNA and CDR2 is YNFKEQ. This CDR3 has 16 residues. V lost 1 base and J 0 bases, leaving 10 bases between the germline ends. The CDR3, as DNA: TGTGCCAGCAGCCAAGCGACCGGGAGCTCCTACAATGAGCAGTTCTTC. The encoded protein is CASSQATGSSYNEQFF.

The J gene is TRBJ2-6, the V gene TRBV6-1; 7 positions match TRBD1. V shed 7 bases and J 9 bases; nucleotides not matched to a gene: 9. This CDR3 contains 14 residues. Germline CDR1 MNHNS, CDR2 SASEGT. The CDR3: CASKRDSSLNVLTF. The CDR3 DNA sequence: TGTGCCAGCAAGAGGGACAGCTCCCTCAACGTCCTGACTTTC.

This clonotype was recorded a few times. The V and J genes are TRBV20-1 and TRBJ2-7; D is ambiguous. The germline V gene has CDR1 DFQATT and CDR2 SNEGSKA (reference sequence). The V end lost 3 bases, the J end lost 3 bases, and 9 bases lay between the germline ends. The CDR3 runs to 12 residues. DNA for the CDR3: TGCAGTGCTAGCGCGGACGGCTACGAGCAGTACTTC. Translation: CSASADGYEQYF.

This rearrangement joins TRBV10-3 to TRBJ2-7; D unclear. This CDR3 comprises 16 residues. Germline assignment: CDR1 ENHRY and CDR2 SYGVKD. The ends were cut back, 1 base at V and 0 bases at J, with 13 bases in the middle. CDR3 nucleotide sequence: TGTGCCATCAGTGAGTTGGGTTTGGGGTACTCCTACGAGCAGTACTTC. Residues: CAISELGLGYSYEQYF.

The J gene is TRBJ2-2, the V gene TRBV5-1, with D tentatively TRBD1 (5 bases). CDR1 is SGHRS and CDR2 is YFSETQ in the germline V gene. The length of the CDR3 is 15 residues. Trimming removed 0 bases at V and 4 bases at J, with 10 bases between. CDR3 DNA sequence: TGCGCCAGCAGCTTGGCCCAGGGTGCCACCGGGGAGCTGTTTTTT. Amino acids: CASSLAQGATGELFF.

The chain has TRBV28 and TRBJ1-5; D might be TRBD1 (5 bases). The CDR3 extends over 15 amino acids. V lost 6 bases and J lost 4, with 16 bases in between. Germline V gene lookup returns CDR1 MDHEN and CDR2 SYDVKM. In DNA form, the CDR3 reads TGTGCCAGCAGGTGGGGGTCAGCTACTAATCAGCCCCAGCATTTT. It translates to CASRWGSATNQPQHF.

The chain joins TRBV5-1 to TRBJ1-2; 7 nucleotides match TRBD1. Germline V lookup: CDR1 SGHRS, CDR2 YFSETQ. V trimming: 4 bases; J trimming: 8 bases; junction bases outside the gene matches: 11. The CDR3 runs 14 residues. CDR3 nucleotide sequence: TGCGCCAGCAGCCCGGGGACAGCTATGGGAGGCTACACCTTC. Its protein product is CASSPGTAMGGYTF. Based on the CDR3 plus reference TRBV5-1 and TRBJ1-2, the full variable domain is KAGVTQTPRYLIKTRGQQVTLSCSPISGHRSVSWYQQTPGQGLQFLFEYFSETQRNKGNFPGRFSGRQFSNSRSEMNVSTLELGDSALYLCASSPGTAMGGYTFGSGTRLTVV.

The V gene is TRBV2, the J gene TRBJ2-2; 9 bases are shared with TRBD2. V trimming: 6 bases; J trimming: 7 bases; junction bases outside the gene matches: 15. The CDR3 has 17 residues. Germline V gives CDR1 SNHLY, CDR2 FYNNEI. In DNA, the CDR3 is TGTGCCAGCAGGGGGGGTAGCGGGAGTGGTGTCAACGGGGAGCTGTTTTTT. Protein sequence: CASRGGSGSGVNGELFF.

This clonotype was detected only a few times. DNA of the CDR3: TGTGCCAGCAGCTTACAACAGGACAAAATTACCTTC. This sequence encodes CASSLQQDKITF. This rearrangement joins TRBV7-2 to TRBJ1-2, with a tentative D call TRBD1 (5 bases). The V gene's germline CDR1 is SGHTA and CDR2 FQGNSA. The CDR3 has 12 residues. Trimming stripped 2 bases from V and 14 bases from J, with 15 bases between.

Ten or more counts support this clonotype. The CDR3 sequence is CSAQGQETQYF. CDR3 bases: TGCAGTGCACAGGGGCAAGAGACCCAGTACTTC. This chain uses TRBV20-1 with TRBJ2-5, with 7 bases that match TRBD1. This CDR3 contains 11 residues. The V and J ends lost 6 bases and 2 bases, in that order; junction bases with no gene match: 0. Germline loops: CDR1 DFQATT, CDR2 SNEGSKA (reference sequence).

The gene calls are TRBV7-2 and TRBJ1-5; no clear D gene. The CDR3 is 14 amino acids. Trimming took 3 bases from V and 0 from J, leaving 6 bases between them. Per germline, CDR1 SGHTA and CDR2 FQGNSA. The CDR3 region has the DNA TGTGCCAGCAGCTTCCAGTTTAGCAATCAGCCCCAGCATTTT. Residues: CASSFQFSNQPQHF.

This clonotype has just a few counts. V and J are TRBV6-5 and TRBJ1-6; D remains ambiguous. V was shortened by 2 bases and J by 9 bases, with 17 bases between the two germline ends. The CDR3 totals 16 residues. CDR1 is MNHEY, CDR2 SVGAGI, per germline. CDR3 protein: CASSYGVIVSASPLHF. The CDR3 bases are TGTGCCAGCAGTTACGGGGTTATCGTTTCGGCTTCACCCCTCCACTTT.

The chain couples TRBV6-2 or TRBV6-3 to TRBJ1-2; D gene unclear. V shed 5 bases and J shed 4 bases, with 14 bases lying between them. The CDR3 is 14 residues long. Germline CDR1 MNHEY, CDR2 SVGEGT. The CDR3 loop reads CASSTGGQVYGYTF. The CDR3 DNA follows: TGTGCCAGCAGTACTGGCGGGCAGGTCTATGGCTACACCTTC.

CDR3 sequence (DNA): TGTGCCAGCAGGCTGGGGACAGGGAGCTACAATGAGCAGTTCTTC. Translated, it gives CASRLGTGSYNEQFF. The V gene is TRBV11-2, the J gene TRBJ2-1; 9 nucleotides match TRBD1. Germline V lookup: CDR1 SGHAT, CDR2 FQNNGV. CDR3 length: 15 residues. Trimming cost V 6 bases and J 3 bases; bases outside gene matches: 6.

This clonotype has more than one count but fewer than ten. The chain links TRBV6-2 or TRBV6-3 to TRBJ1-1, with D perhaps matching TRBD1 (6 bases). The CDR3 contains 17 residues. With 2 bases removed from V and 0 bases from J, the gap between germline ends came to 16 bases. The germline V gene has CDR1 MNHEY and CDR2 SVGEGT. The CDR3 here is CASSYGGAGSMNTEAFF. In DNA form, the CDR3 reads TGTGCCAGCAGTTACGGGGGGGCAGGGAGCATGAACACTGAAGCTTTCTTT.

The chain combines TRBV28 with TRBJ1-1; D gene unclear. This CDR3 spans 11 amino acids. CDR1 and CDR2 (germline): MDHEN, SYDVKM. V lost 7 bases, J lost 3 bases, and 6 bases lay in between. CDR3 in amino acids: CASTAHTEAFF. The CDR3 coding sequence is TGTGCCAGCACAGCACACACTGAAGCTTTCTTT.

In this sample, this clonotype turned up a few times. V usage is TRBV6-2 or TRBV6-3 and J usage is TRBJ1-1; D gene unclear. The germline CDR1 and CDR2 sequences are MNHEY and SVGEGT. This CDR3 contains 13 residues. The V and J ends lost 2 bases and 1 base respectively, with 5 bases between them. DNA for the CDR3: TGTGCCAGCAGTTACCACAGGAACACTGAAGCTTTCTTT. Translation: CASSYHRNTEAFF.